The clone carrying this T cell receptor beta chain has a count of ten or more. What it binds is not known. The sample belongs to a study of response to subunit inactivated influenza vaccine. TCRdb ran MiXCR on the RT-PCR reads and lists one entry per CDR3 protein. The sample shows hundreds of thousands of distinct CDR3 sequences, 7.5% to 8.5% of them seen only once. Study observations and caveats: Each seasonal influenza vaccination recruits few new T cells, the authors suggested.

CDR3 length: 16 amino acids. J was trimmed by 2 bases and V by 3 bases; bases with no gene match: 9. Germline V CDR1 and CDR2: DFQATT, SNEGSKA (reference sequence). The sample here was PBMCs from blood, taken roughly 24 months after vaccination. This TCR came from a man aged 45-69 years who received an inactivated influenza vaccine. This chain joins TRBV20-1 and TRBJ2-5; 10 nucleotides line up with TRBD1. The CDR3 DNA reads as TGCAGTGCTAGCGGTCAACCGGGACAGGGGCAAGAGACCCAGTACTTC. It is translated as CSASGQPGQGQETQYF.